These T cell receptor beta chains were read from a single sample in a study of OX40 agonist ivuxolimab in advanced cancers. Some clones are missing from TCRdb's copy, which holds only in-frame ones; the method was immunoSEQ multiplex PCR. Among roughly 26,000 clones listed, 70% to 90% were seen once. Source: CD4+ or CD8+ T cells sorted from blood, taken in a trial of the OX40 agonist ivuxolimab. The receptors stem from an adult with an advanced solid tumor such as melanoma, head and neck, liver or kidney cancer. CDR3s include the opening cysteine and the closing phenylalanine or tryptophan. A D gene is named only where the DNA matches it firmly. Some rows have no size entry. The others give once, few or many, or a class for an expanded clone.

j_gene | abundance | d_gene | v_gene | CDR3aa | CDR3nt
TRBJ1-2 | - | - | TRBV4-2 | CASSQGRGFYGYTF | TGTGCCAGCAGCCAAGGCCGGGGGTTCTATGGCTACACCTTC
TRBJ2-1 | - | TRBD1 | TRBV4-1 | CASSQGTGIYNEQFF | TGCGCCAGCAGCCAGGGGACAGGGATTTACAATGAGCAGTTCTTC
TRBJ2-1 | - | - | TRBV5-1 | CASSRGAASSYNEQFF | TGCGCCAGCAGCCGTGGGGCCGCGAGCTCCTACAATGAGCAGTTCTTC
TRBJ2-1 | - | TRBD1 | TRBV29-1 | CSVEDRGPNEQFF | TGCAGCGTCGAAGACAGGGGGCCTAATGAGCAGTTCTTC
TRBJ2-1 | - | TRBD2 | TRBV7-9 | CASSVERGPYNEQFF | TGTGCCAGCAGCGTCGAGCGGGGGCCCTACAATGAGCAGTTCTTC
TRBJ2-1 | - | TRBD1 | TRBV27 | CASRQGDNEQFF | TGTGCCAGTAGACAGGGGGACAATGAGCAGTTCTTC
TRBJ2-3 | - | - | TRBV5-1 | CASSNGVGTDTQYF | TGCGCCAGCAGCAACGGGGTTGGTACAGATACGCAGTATTTT
TRBJ2-3 | - | - | TRBV2 | CASLGGGTDTQYF | TGTGCCAGCCTGGGGGGAGGAACAGATACGCAGTATTTT
TRBJ1-2 | - | - | TRBV11-2 | CASSLVSVGMVLYGYTF | TGTGCCAGCAGCTTAGTGTCGGTAGGAATGGTTCTCTATGGCTACACCTTC
TRBJ2-1 | - | TRBD2 | TRBV5-4 | CASNLAGGGDEQFF | TGTGCCAGCAACCTAGCGGGAGGTGGGGATGAGCAGTTCTTC
TRBJ2-3 | - | TRBD2 | TRBV5-1 | CASSPFSGRGSDTQYF | TGCGCCAGCAGCCCGTTTAGCGGGAGGGGATCAGATACGCAGTATTTT
TRBJ2-1 | - | TRBD2 | TRBV5-1 | CASSPSQGTTYNEQFF | TGCGCCAGCAGCCCAAGTCAAGGGACTACCTACAATGAGCAGTTCTTC
TRBJ1-6 | - | - | TRBV5-4 | CASSVQPYNSPLHF | TGTGCCAGCAGTGTTCAGCCATATAATTCACCCCTCCACTTT
TRBJ2-1 | - | - | TRBV6-5 | CASSPGVINEQFF | TGTGCCAGCAGCCCCGGAGTGATCAATGAGCAGTTCTTC
TRBJ2-7 | once | - | TRBV11-2 | CASSLGGNADEQYF | TGTGCCAGCAGCTTAGGCGGGAACGCGGACGAGCAGTACTTC
TRBJ1-1 | - | - | TRBV7-9 | CASSLPGETEAFF | TGTGCCAGCAGCTTACCAGGGGAAACTGAAGCTTTCTTT
TRBJ2-7 | - | - | TRBV27 | CASSARTNEREQYF | TGTGCCAGCAGTGCCAGGACCAACGAGAGGGAGCAGTACTTC
TRBJ2-1 | - | - | TRBV27 | CASRRGLNEQFF | TGTGCCAGCAGAAGAGGGCTCAATGAGCAGTTCTTC
TRBJ2-5 | - | - | TRBV11-2 | CASSFVSQETQYF | TGTGCCAGCAGCTTTGTATCTCAAGAGACCCAGTACTTC
TRBJ2-1 | - | TRBD2 | TRBV6-5 | CASTPTSGGDEQFF | TGTGCCAGCACCCCGACTAGCGGAGGGGATGAGCAGTTCTTC
TRBJ1-4 | - | - | TRBV6-6 | CASSYGRGLNEKLFF | TGTGCCAGCAGTTACGGCAGGGGTTTAAATGAAAAACTGTTTTTT
TRBJ1-5 | few | - | TRBV27 | CASSLGGGPQHF | TGTGCCAGCAGTTTAGGGGGGGGGCCCCAGCATTTT
TRBJ1-2 | - | - | TRBV7-9 | CASSSALEPSTNYGYTF | TGTGCCAGCAGCTCCGCCCTAGAACCTTCAACTAACTATGGCTACACCTTC
TRBJ2-7 | few | - | TRBV27 | CASSFRGRGYEQYF | TGTGCCAGCAGTTTTAGGGGAAGGGGCTACGAGCAGTACTTC
TRBJ1-4 | - | - | TRBV6-1 | CASALSEGEKLFF | TGTGCCAGTGCTCTCTCTGAAGGTGAAAAACTGTTTTTT
TRBJ2-7 | - | - | TRBV19 | CASSIGGEPYEQYF | TGTGCCAGTAGTATAGGAGGGGAACCCTACGAGCAGTACTTC
TRBJ2-1 | - | TRBD2 | TRBV5-1 | CASSLDPGLAGVAYNEQFF | TGCGCCAGCAGCTTGGATCCGGGACTAGCGGGAGTAGCCTACAATGAGCAGTTCTTC
TRBJ2-4 | - | - | TRBV5-4 | CASSLAGTNIQYF | TGTGCCAGCAGCTTGGCTGGTACCAACATTCAGTACTTC
TRBJ1-2 | - | - | TRBV25-1 | CASSEYVDGYTF | TGTGCCAGCAGTGAATACGTGGACGGCTACACCTTC
TRBJ1-4 | - | TRBD1 | TRBV6-5 | CASSYGGTGREKLFF | TGTGCCAGCAGTTACGGAGGGACAGGGAGAGAAAAACTGTTTTTT
TRBJ2-7 | - | - | TRBV11-1 | CASSLVDSAYEQYF | TGTGCCAGCAGCTTAGTGGACAGCGCCTACGAGCAGTACTTC
TRBJ2-3 | - | - | TRBV7-9 | CASSRSTDTQYF | TGTGCCAGCAGCCGGAGCACAGATACGCAGTATTTT
TRBJ1-1 | once | TRBD1 | TRBV7-6 | CASSLASGQGGTEAFF | TGTGCCAGCAGCTTAGCCTCCGGACAGGGGGGCACTGAAGCTTTCTTT
TRBJ2-5 | - | - | TRBV7-9 | CASSIGARFYF | TGTGCCAGCAGCATTGGGGCCCGATTTTACTTC
TRBJ2-1 | - | TRBD2 | TRBV6-5 | CASSISGGAYNEQFF | TGTGCCAGCAGTATTAGCGGGGGGGCGTACAATGAGCAGTTCTTC
TRBJ1-1 | - | - | TRBV2 | CASSEAGRGISEAFF | TGTGCCAGCAGTGAAGCAGGCAGGGGAATCTCTGAAGCTTTCTTT
TRBJ1-4 | - | - | TRBV14 | CASSPRGGATNEKLFF | TGTGCCAGCAGCCCCCGAGGGGGGGCAACTAATGAAAAACTGTTTTTT
TRBJ2-1 | - | TRBD2 | TRBV15 | CATSRDFVLAGDWYNEQFF | TGTGCCACCAGCAGAGATTTCGTCCTAGCGGGAGATTGGTACAATGAGCAGTTCTTC
TRBJ2-2 | - | TRBD2 | TRBV28 | CASSEGLRLAGGELFF | TGTGCCAGCAGTGAGGGTTTGAGACTAGCCGGGGGGGAGCTGTTTTTT
TRBJ2-5 | - | - | TRBV28 | CASSPWAAVMGEVYF | TGTGCCAGCAGCCCCTGGGCAGCCGTGATGGGGGAGGTCTACTTC
TRBJ2-3 | - | - | TRBV7-2 | CASSWDSTDTQYF | TGTGCCAGCAGCTGGGACAGCACAGATACGCAGTATTTT
TRBJ2-2 | once | - | TRBV6-5 | CASSSHPLAGELFF | TGTGCCAGCAGTTCTCACCCATTGGCCGGGGAGCTGTTTTTT
TRBJ2-2 | - | TRBD1 | TRBV28 | CASGPDRADTGELFF | TGTGCCAGCGGGCCGGACAGGGCGGACACCGGGGAGCTGTTTTTT
TRBJ2-7 | few | - | TRBV27 | CASSQEPPDSPSSYEQYF | TGTGCCAGCAGCCAAGAGCCCCCGGACAGCCCGAGCTCCTACGAGCAGTACTTC
TRBJ1-5 | - | - | TRBV27 | CASSLSGTDQPQHF | TGTGCCAGCAGTTTATCAGGAACAGATCAGCCCCAGCATTTT
TRBJ2-2 | - | TRBD1 | TRBV12-5 | CASGTGTANTGELFF | TGTGCTAGTGGTACGGGGACAGCGAACACCGGGGAGCTGTTTTTT
TRBJ2-4 | - | - | TRBV27 | CASSYKGWMDIQYF | TGTGCCAGCAGTTATAAGGGATGGATGGACATTCAGTACTTC
TRBJ1-1 | - | - | TRBV6-5 | CASSHYIGAANTEAFF | TGTGCCAGCAGTCACTACATCGGGGCGGCTAACACTGAAGCTTTCTTT
TRBJ2-7 | - | TRBD1 | TRBV5-4 | CASRATGGLEQYF | TGTGCCAGCAGGGCGACAGGGGGCCTCGAGCAGTACTTC
TRBJ2-7 | - | TRBD2 | TRBV19 | CASREGGSYEQYF | TGTGCCAGTAGGGAGGGCGGGAGTTACGAGCAGTACTTC
TRBJ2-6 | - | - | TRBV5-6 | CASSLGYGANVLTF | TGTGCCAGCAGCTTAGGGTACGGGGCCAACGTCCTGACTTTC
TRBJ2-7 | - | - | TRBV6-5 | CASSEGHEQYF | TGTGCCAGCAGTGAAGGGCACGAGCAGTACTTC
TRBJ2-1 | - | - | TRBV27 | CASSRQSSYNEQFF | TGTGCCAGCAGTAGACAGAGCTCCTACAATGAGCAGTTCTTC
TRBJ1-5 | - | - | TRBV19 | CASSPVINQPQHF | TGTGCCAGTAGTCCCGTAATTAATCAGCCCCAGCATTTT
TRBJ2-1 | - | - | TRBV4-3 | CASSQAGVYNEQFF | TGCGCCAGCAGCCAAGCTGGGGTCTACAATGAGCAGTTCTTC